This is a list of T cell receptor beta chains from one sample in a study of cytomegalovirus exposure and HLA in healthy donors. Assay used: immunoSEQ multiplex PCR; TCRdb lists only in-frame clones, some missing. The sample includes approximately 170,000 clones, roughly 80% of them seen just once. Sequencing was carried out using PBMCs. Every receptor here comes from a young woman in good health and CMV-seronegative. The CDR3 runs from the conserved cysteine through the conserved F or W. A D gene is named only where the DNA matches it firmly.

d_call,j_call,v_call,cdr3_nt,cdr3_aa
TRBD1,TRBJ1-1,TRBV10-3,TGTGCCATCAGTGGCGGGGACAGGGCGGACACTGAAGCTTTCTTT,CAISGGDRADTEAFF
.,TRBJ1-1,TRBV5-4,TGTGCCAGCAGCTTGGCCGCAGGGAGGACTGAAGCTTTCTTT,CASSLAAGRTEAFF
.,TRBJ2-7,TRBV28,TGTGCCAGCAGTGTCTTTCCCGAGGTCGAGCAGTACTTC,CASSVFPEVEQYF
TRBD1,TRBJ2-5,TRBV19,TGTGCCAGTAGTATCGGGGACAGGGGGGAGACCCAGTACTTC,CASSIGDRGETQYF
.,TRBJ1-2,TRBV10-3,TGTGCCACCCTGTACTCGGTGAACCATGGCTACACCTTC,CATLYSVNHGYTF
TRBD1,TRBJ2-7,TRBV7-2,TGTGCCAGCAGCTTAGAGGGCAGGGGGTCCGAGCAGTACTTC,CASSLEGRGSEQYF
.,TRBJ2-6,TRBV4-1,TGCGCCAGCAGCCAGGGGGCAGGTGGGGCCAACGTCCTGACTTTC,CASSQGAGGANVLTF
.,TRBJ2-2,TRBV14,TGTGCCAGCAGCCAACTAACGACCAGGGCCGGGGAGCTGTTTTTT,CASSQLTTRAGELFF
TRBD1,TRBJ1-1,TRBV4-1,TGCGCCAGCAGCCAAGCATCCGGGACAGCTGAAGCTTTCTTT,CASSQASGTAEAFF
TRBD1,TRBJ2-5,TRBV4-1,TGCGCCAGCAGCCACGTGGACAGGGCAGAGACCCAGTACTTC,CASSHVDRAETQYF